These T cell receptor beta chains were read from a single sample in a study of cytomegalovirus exposure and HLA in healthy donors. Assay: immunoSEQ multiplex PCR; the TCRdb copy retains only in-frame clones and omits some. This table has roughly 110,000 clones, around three quarters appearing once. The sample consisted of PBMCs. The receptors derive from a woman between 18 and 29 years old in good health and CMV-seropositive. The CDR3 runs from the conserved cysteine through the conserved F or W. Fields, in order: D gene, V gene, clone size, J gene, CDR3 DNA, CDR3 protein. D genes are given only for firm matches. Not all rows give a size; the values are once, few, many and, for expanded clones, a class.

D: .; V: TRBV5-1; size: .; J: TRBJ1-3; DNA: TGCGCCAGCAGCTGGGGGGGGTACTCTGGAAACACCATATATTTT; CDR3: CASSWGGYSGNTIYF
D: .; V: TRBV7-8; size: .; J: TRBJ1-5; DNA: TGTGCCAGCAGCTTTGGTCGGGTCTATAGCAATCAGCCCCAGCATTTT; CDR3: CASSFGRVYSNQPQHF
D: .; V: TRBV18; size: .; J: TRBJ2-6; DNA: TGTGCCAGCTCACGGTCTGGCCCCTCTGGGGCCAACGTCCTGACTTTC; CDR3: CASSRSGPSGANVLTF
D: .; V: TRBV6-5; size: .; J: TRBJ1-2; DNA: TGTGCCACCCTACAGGTTGGCTACACCTTC; CDR3: CATLQVGYTF
D: TRBD2; V: TRBV10-1; size: .; J: TRBJ2-1; DNA: TGCGCCAGCAGTGAAATTGGGACTAGCGGGAGTCGTGAGCAGTTCTTC; CDR3: CASSEIGTSGSREQFF
D: .; V: TRBV27; size: once; J: TRBJ1-1; DNA: TGTGCCAGCAGTTTGTATCTGGCAAACACTGAAGCTTTCTTT; CDR3: CASSLYLANTEAFF
D: TRBD2; V: TRBV6-5; size: .; J: TRBJ2-3; DNA: TGTGCCAGCAGTTACCAACTAGCGGGAGGCGCAGATACGCAGTATTTT; CDR3: CASSYQLAGGADTQYF
D: .; V: TRBV21-1; size: few; J: TRBJ2-1; DNA: TGTGCCAGCAGCAAAGAGCCTAGCGGGAGGTTAGTAAATGAGCAGTTCTTC; CDR3: CASSKEPSGRLVNEQFF
D: .; V: TRBV28; size: .; J: TRBJ2-3; DNA: TGTGCCACCCTATTAAACACAGATACGCAGTATTTT; CDR3: CATLLNTDTQYF
D: .; V: TRBV11-2; size: .; J: TRBJ2-1; DNA: TGTGCCAGCAGCGGAGGGAATGAGCAGTTCTTC; CDR3: CASSGGNEQFF
D: TRBD1; V: TRBV4-1; size: once; J: TRBJ2-7; DNA: TGCGCCAGCAGCCAGGCCGGGGGACAGGCCAACGAGCAGTACTTC; CDR3: CASSQAGGQANEQYF
D: .; V: TRBV19; size: .; J: TRBJ1-2; DNA: TGTGCCAGTAGTATACAGGGCCGCGGCTACACCTTC; CDR3: CASSIQGRGYTF
D: .; V: TRBV13; size: .; J: TRBJ2-7; DNA: TGTGCCAGCAGCTTAGGCAGGGGCGAGCAGTACTTC; CDR3: CASSLGRGEQYF
D: .; V: TRBV5-1; size: .; J: TRBJ1-1; DNA: TGCGCCAGCAGCTTGGAACCGAGGAACACTGAAGCTTTCTTT; CDR3: CASSLEPRNTEAFF
D: .; V: TRBV7-3; size: .; J: TRBJ1-6; DNA: TGTGCCAGCAGCTTAATGCCGGGGAGTAATTCACCCCTCCACTTT; CDR3: CASSLMPGSNSPLHF
D: TRBD1; V: TRBV5-1; size: few; J: TRBJ1-4; DNA: TGCGCCAGCAGCCCGGACAGGGGGCGTGAAAAACTGTTTTTT; CDR3: CASSPDRGREKLFF
D: .; V: TRBV5-1; size: .; J: TRBJ1-2; DNA: TGCGCCAGCAGCTTGGAGGGAGATAACTATGGCTACACCTTC; CDR3: CASSLEGDNYGYTF